This T cell receptor beta chain comes out of a study of T cells in narcolepsy. Study-wide results and limits: Healthy controls reportedly lacked the autoreactive clonotypes serially found in patients' blood. Autoreactive HCRT-specific and TRIB2-specific clonotypes were marked in same-patient CSF-versus-blood CD4+ comparisons.

There are 16 residues in the CDR3. The V and J ends lost 2 bases and 4 bases respectively, with 17 bases between them. Germline-derived CDR1 and CDR2 are SGDLS and YYNGEE. A remark on this clone: The antigen is undetermined.

Clones were sequenced by immunoSEQ multiplex PCR, and TCRdb holds only the in-frame ones, with some missing. The sample holds under 35,000 clones, more than 75% seen once. The rearrangement links TRBV9 to TRBJ2-3; D might be TRBD2 (6 bases). Sequencing used CD45RA- memory CD4+ T cells from PBMCs. This sequence was found in a human donor with narcolepsy. CDR3 DNA sequence: TGTGCCAGCAGCGTGGCCGGGACTCCGGTCGCAGATACGCAGTATTTT. It is translated as CASSVAGTPVADTQYF.